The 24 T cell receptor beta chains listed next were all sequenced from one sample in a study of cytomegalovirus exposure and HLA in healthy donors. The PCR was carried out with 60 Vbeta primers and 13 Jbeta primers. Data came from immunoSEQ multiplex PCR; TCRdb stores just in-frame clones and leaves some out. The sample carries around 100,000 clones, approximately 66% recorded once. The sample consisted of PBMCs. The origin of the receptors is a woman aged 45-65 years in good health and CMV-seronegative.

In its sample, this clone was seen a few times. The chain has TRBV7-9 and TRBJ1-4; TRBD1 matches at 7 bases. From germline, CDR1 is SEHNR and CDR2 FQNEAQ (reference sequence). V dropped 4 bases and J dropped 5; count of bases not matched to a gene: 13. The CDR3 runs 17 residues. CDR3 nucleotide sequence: TGTGCCAGCAGCTCAGCCCTCGGGACAGCTGAGAATGAAAAACTGTTTTTT. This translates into CASSSALGTAENEKLFF.

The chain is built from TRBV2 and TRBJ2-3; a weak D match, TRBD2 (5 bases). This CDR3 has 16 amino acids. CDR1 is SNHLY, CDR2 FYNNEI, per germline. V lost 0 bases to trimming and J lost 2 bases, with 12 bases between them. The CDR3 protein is CASSEASGFSTDTQYF. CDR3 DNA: TGTGCCAGCAGTGAAGCTTCGGGATTCTCCACAGATACGCAGTATTTT.

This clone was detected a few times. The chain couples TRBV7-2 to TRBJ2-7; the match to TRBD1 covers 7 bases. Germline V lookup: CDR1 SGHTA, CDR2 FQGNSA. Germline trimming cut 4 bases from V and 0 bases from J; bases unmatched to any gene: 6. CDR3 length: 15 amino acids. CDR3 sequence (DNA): TGTGCCAGCAGCTACGTCGGACAGGACTCCTACGAGCAGTACTTC. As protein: CASSYVGQDSYEQYF.

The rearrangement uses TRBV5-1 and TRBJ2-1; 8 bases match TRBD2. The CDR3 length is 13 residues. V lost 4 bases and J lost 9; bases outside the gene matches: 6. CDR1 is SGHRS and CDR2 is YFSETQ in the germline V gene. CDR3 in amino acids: CASSDSTSGEQFF. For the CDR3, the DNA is TGCGCCAGCAGCGATTCTACTAGCGGTGAGCAGTTCTTC. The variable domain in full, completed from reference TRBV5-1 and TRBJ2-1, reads KAGVTQTPRYLIKTRGQQVTLSCSPISGHRSVSWYQQTPGQGLQFLFEYFSETQRNKGNFPGRFSGRQFSNSRSEMNVSTLELGDSALYLCASSDSTSGEQFFGPGTRLTVL.

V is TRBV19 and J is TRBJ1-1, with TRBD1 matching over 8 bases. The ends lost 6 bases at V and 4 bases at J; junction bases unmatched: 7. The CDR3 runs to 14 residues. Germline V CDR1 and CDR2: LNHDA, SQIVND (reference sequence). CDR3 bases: TGTGCCAGTAGCCCGGGACAGGCGCGCACTGAAGCTTTCTTT. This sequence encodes CASSPGQARTEAFF.

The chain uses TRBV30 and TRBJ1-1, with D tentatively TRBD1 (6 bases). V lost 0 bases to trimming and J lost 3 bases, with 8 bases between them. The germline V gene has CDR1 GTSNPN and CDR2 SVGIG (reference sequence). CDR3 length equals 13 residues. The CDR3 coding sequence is TGTGCCTGGAGTGTAGGGGGAGACACTGAAGCTTTCTTT. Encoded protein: CAWSVGGDTEAFF.

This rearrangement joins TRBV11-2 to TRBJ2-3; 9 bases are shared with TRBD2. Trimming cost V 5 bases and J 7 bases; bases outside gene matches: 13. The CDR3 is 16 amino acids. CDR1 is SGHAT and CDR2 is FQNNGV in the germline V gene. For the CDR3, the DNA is TGTGCCAGCAGCACGCTAGCGGGGACAGTTAATAATACGCAGTATTTT. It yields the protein CASSTLAGTVNNTQYF.

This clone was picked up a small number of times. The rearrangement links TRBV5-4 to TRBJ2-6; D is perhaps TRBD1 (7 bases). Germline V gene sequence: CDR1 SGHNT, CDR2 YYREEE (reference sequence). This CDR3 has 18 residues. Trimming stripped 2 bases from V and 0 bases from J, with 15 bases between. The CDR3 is CASSLWRGLSSGANVLTF. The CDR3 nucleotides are TGTGCCAGCAGCTTATGGAGGGGGCTCAGCTCTGGGGCCAACGTCCTGACTTTC.

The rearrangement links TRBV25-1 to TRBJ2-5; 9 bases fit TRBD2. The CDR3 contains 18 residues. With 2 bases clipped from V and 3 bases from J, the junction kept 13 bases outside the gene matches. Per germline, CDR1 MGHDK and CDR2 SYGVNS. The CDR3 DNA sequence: TGTGCCAGCAGTGAACTAGCCCTCGGCGGGAGGGCCAAAGAGACCCAGTACTTC. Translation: CASSELALGGRAKETQYF.

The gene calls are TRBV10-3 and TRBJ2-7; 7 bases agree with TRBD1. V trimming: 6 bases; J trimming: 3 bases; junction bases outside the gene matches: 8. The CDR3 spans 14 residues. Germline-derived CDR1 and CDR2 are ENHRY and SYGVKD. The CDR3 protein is CAIRGEGASYEQYF. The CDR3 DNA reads TGTGCCATCAGGGGTGAGGGGGCGAGCTACGAGCAGTACTTC.

CDR3 in amino acids: CASRRDRSSGNTIYF. CDR3 nucleotide sequence: TGTGCCAGTAGGAGGGACAGGAGCTCTGGAAACACCATATATTTT. The chain combines TRBV19 with TRBJ1-3; TRBD1 matches at 8 bases. CDR1 and CDR2 (germline): LNHDA, SQIVND (reference sequence). V was pared by 6 bases and J by 0 bases, with 4 bases of the junction left unmatched. This CDR3 spans 15 amino acids.

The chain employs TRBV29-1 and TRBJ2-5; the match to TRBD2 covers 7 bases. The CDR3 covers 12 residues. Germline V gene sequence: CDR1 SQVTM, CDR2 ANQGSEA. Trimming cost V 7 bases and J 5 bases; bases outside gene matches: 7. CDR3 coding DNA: TGCAGCGCCGCCCAGGGAGGGGAGACCCAGTACTTC. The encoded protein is CSAAQGGETQYF.

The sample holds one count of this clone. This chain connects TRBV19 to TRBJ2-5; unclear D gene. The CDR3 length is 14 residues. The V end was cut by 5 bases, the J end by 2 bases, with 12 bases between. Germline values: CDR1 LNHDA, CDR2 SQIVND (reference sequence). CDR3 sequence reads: CASSDHSLQETQYF. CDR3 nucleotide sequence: TGTGCCAGTAGTGACCACAGCTTACAAGAGACCCAGTACTTC.

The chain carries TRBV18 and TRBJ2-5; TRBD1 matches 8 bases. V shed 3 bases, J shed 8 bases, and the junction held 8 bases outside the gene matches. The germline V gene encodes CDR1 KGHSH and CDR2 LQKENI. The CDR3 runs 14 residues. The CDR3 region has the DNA TGTGCCAGCTCACCGGCGGACAGGGTTTCTACCCAGTACTTC. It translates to CASSPADRVSTQYF.

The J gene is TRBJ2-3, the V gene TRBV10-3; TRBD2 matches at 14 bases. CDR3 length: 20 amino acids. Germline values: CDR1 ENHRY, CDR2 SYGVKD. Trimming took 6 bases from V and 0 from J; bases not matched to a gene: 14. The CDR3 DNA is TGTGCCATCAGAAACCTGGGACTAGCGGGAGATGCCTATAGCACAGATACGCAGTATTTT. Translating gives CAIRNLGLAGDAYSTDTQYF.

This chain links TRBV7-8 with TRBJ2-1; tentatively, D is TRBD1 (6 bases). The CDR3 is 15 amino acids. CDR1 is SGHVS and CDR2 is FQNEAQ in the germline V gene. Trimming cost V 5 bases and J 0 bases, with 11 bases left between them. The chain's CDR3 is CASSTGQYSYNEQFF. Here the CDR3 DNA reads TGTGCCAGCAGCACCGGACAGTACTCCTACAATGAGCAGTTCTTC. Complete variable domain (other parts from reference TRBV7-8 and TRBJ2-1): GAGVSQSPRYKVAKRGQDVALRCDPISGHVSLFWYQQALGQGPEFLTYFQNEAQLDKSGLPSDRFFAERPEGSVSTLKIQRTQQEDSAVYLCASSTGQYSYNEQFFGPGTRLTVL.

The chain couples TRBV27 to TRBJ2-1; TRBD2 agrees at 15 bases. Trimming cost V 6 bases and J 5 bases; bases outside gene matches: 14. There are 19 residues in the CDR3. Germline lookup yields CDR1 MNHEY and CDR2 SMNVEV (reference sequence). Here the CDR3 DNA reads TGTGCCAGCAGCCAAGTGGGACTAGCGGGAGGAAGATTCCACAATGAGCAGTTCTTC. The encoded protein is CASSQVGLAGGRFHNEQFF.

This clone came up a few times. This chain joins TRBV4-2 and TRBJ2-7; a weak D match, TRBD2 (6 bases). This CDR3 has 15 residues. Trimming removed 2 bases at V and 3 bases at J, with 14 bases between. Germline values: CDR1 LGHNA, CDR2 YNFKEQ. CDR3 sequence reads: CASSQISGTFYEQYF. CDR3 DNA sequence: TGTGCCAGCAGCCAAATTAGCGGTACTTTCTACGAGCAGTACTTC.

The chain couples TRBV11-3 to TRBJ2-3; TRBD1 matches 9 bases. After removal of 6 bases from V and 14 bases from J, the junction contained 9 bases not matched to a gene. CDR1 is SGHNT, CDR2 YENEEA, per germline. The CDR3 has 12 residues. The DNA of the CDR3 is TGTGCCAGCAGTCTAACCGGGACAGGGTTGTATTTT. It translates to CASSLTGTGLYF.

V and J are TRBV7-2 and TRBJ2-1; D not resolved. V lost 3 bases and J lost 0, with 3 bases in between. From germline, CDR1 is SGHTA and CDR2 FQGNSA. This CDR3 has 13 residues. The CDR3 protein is CASSFNSYNEQFF. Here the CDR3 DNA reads TGTGCCAGCAGCTTTAACTCCTACAATGAGCAGTTCTTC. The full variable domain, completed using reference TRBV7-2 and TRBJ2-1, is GAGVSQSPSNKVTEKGKDVELRCDPISGHTALYWYRQSLGQGLEFLIYFQGNSAPDKSGLPSDRFSAERTGGSVSTLTIQRTQQEDSAVYLCASSFNSYNEQFFGPGTRLTVL.

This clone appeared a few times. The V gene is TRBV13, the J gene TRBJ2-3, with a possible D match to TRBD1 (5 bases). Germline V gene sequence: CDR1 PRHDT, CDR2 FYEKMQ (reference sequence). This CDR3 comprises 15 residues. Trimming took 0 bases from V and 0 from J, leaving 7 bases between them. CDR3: CASSLGQASTDTQYF. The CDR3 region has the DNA TGTGCCAGCAGCTTAGGACAGGCAAGCACAGATACGCAGTATTTT.

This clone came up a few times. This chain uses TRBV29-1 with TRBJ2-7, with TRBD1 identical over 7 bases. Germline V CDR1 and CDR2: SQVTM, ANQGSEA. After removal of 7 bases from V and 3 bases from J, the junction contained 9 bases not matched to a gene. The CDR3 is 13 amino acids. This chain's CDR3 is CSARGQTYYEQYF. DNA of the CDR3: TGCAGCGCGAGGGGGCAGACATACTACGAGCAGTACTTC.

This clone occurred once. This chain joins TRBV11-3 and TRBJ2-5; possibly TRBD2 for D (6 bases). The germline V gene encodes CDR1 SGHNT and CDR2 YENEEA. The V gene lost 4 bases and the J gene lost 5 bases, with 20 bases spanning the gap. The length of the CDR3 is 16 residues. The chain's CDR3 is CASSSITTRARETQYF. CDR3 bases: TGTGCCAGCAGCTCCATCACGACTAGGGCGCGCGAGACCCAGTACTTC.

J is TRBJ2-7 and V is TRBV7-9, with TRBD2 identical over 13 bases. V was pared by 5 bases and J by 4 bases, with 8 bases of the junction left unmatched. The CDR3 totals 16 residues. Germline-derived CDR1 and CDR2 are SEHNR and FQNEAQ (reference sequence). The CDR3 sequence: CASSPTSGRAVYEQYF. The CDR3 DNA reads TGTGCCAGCAGCCCTACTAGCGGGAGGGCGGTATACGAGCAGTACTTC.